This T cell receptor beta chain was obtained from a study of blood T cell repertoires in COVID-19. Study-wide background: Sites across the United States, Italy and Spain contributed samples from acute and convalescent COVID-19.

In germline, CDR1 is SGHVS, CDR2 FNYEAQ. This CDR3 spans 15 amino acids. Trimming cost V 6 bases and J 1 base; bases outside gene matches: 5. Original data processing: The authors estimated nucleated cell counts from reference gene primer amplification. The table came from immunoSEQ multiplex PCR; TCRdb's copy has only in-frame clones and leaves some out. V and J calls and clone size follow that table, whereas D and trimming were derived from the DNA. This sample has roughly 120,000 clones, with roughly 83% found just once. This receptor was obtained from a woman aged 70-85 years with acute or convalescent COVID-19. Sequencing was done on a sample of peripheral blood. The rearrangement joins TRBV7-6 to TRBJ2-2, with 7 bases that match TRBD1. CDR3 loop: CASSSRTGNTGELFF. The CDR3 nucleotides read TGTGCCAGCAGTTCCCGGACAGGGAACACCGGGGAGCTGTTTTTT.